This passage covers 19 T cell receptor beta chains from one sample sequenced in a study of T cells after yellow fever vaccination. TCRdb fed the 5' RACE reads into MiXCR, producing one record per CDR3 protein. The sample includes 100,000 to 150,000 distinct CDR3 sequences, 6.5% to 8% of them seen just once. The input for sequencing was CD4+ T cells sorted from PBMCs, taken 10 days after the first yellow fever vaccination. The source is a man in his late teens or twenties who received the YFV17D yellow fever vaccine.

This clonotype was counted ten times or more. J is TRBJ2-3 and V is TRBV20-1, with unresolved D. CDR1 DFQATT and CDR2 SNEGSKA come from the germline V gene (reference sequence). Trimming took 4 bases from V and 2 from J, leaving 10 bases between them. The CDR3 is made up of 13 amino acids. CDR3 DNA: TGCAGTGCTAAAAGCCAAGTCACAGATACGCAGTATTTT. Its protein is CSAKSQVTDTQYF.

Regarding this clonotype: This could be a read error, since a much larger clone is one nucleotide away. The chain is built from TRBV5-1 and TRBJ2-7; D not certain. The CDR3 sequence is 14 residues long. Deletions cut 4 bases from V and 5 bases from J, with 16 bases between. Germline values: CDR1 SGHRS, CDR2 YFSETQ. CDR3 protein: CASSPRPSLDEQYF. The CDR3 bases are TGCGCCAGCAGCCCGCGTCCATCGCTCGACGAGCAGTACTTC.

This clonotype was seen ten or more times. CDR3 DNA: TGTGCCACCAGCAGAGAATCCAGGGATTTCGAGCAGTACTTC. Encoded protein: CATSRESRDFEQYF. The V call is TRBV15, the J call TRBJ2-7; maybe TRBD1 (5 bases). V shed 0 bases and J shed 6 bases, with 12 bases lying between them. Germline CDR1 and CDR2: LNHNV and YYDKDF (reference sequence). CDR3 size: 14 residues.

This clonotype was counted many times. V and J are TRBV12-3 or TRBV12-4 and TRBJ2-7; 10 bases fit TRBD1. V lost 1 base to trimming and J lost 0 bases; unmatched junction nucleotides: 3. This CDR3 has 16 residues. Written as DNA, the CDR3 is TGTGCCAGCAGTTTAGGGACAGGGGGGAGCTCCTACGAGCAGTACGTC. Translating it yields CASSLGTGGSSYEQYV.

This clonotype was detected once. CDR3 coding DNA: TGTGCCAGCTCACCGCCGGGACAGGGGGAAGAGACCCAGTACTTC. Amino acids: CASSPPGQGEETQYF. This chain joins TRBV18 and TRBJ2-5; 11 bases agree with TRBD1. The V gene's germline CDR1 is KGHSH and CDR2 LQKENI. Trimming removed 3 bases from V and 3 bases from J; junction bases left unmatched: 3. CDR3 size: 15 residues.

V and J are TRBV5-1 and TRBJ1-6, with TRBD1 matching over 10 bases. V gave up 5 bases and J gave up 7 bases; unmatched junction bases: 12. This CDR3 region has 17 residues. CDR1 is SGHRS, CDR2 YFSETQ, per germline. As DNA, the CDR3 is TGCGCCAGCAGGCGACAGGGGGCTTCTGTTGACAATTCACCCCTCCACTTT. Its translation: CASRRQGASVDNSPLHF.

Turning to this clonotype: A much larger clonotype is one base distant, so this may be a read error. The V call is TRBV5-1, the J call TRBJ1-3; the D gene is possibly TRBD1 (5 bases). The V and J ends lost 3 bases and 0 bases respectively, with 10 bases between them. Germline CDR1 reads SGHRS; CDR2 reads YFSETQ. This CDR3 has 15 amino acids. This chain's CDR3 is CASSWGSYSGNTIYF. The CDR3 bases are TGCGCCAGCAGCTGGGGCAGCTACTCTGGAAACACCATATATTTT.

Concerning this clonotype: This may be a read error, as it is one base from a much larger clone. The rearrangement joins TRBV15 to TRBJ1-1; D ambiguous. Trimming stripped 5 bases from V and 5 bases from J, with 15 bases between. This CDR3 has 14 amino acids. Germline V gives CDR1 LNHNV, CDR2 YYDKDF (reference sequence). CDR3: CATSVDMGRTEAFF. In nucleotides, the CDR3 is TGTGCCACCAGCGTCGACATGGGGAGGACTGAAGCTTTCTTT.

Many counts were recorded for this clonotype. This chain's CDR3 is CSARFAKFADQPQHF. The CDR3 nucleotides read TGCAGTGCTCGGTTCGCGAAATTCGCCGATCAGCCCCAGCATTTT. This chain uses TRBV20-1 with TRBJ1-5, with D unresolved. Per the germline V gene, CDR1 is DFQATT and CDR2 is SNEGSKA (reference sequence). The V end was cut by 5 bases, the J end by 5 bases, with 19 bases between. The CDR3 runs 15 residues.

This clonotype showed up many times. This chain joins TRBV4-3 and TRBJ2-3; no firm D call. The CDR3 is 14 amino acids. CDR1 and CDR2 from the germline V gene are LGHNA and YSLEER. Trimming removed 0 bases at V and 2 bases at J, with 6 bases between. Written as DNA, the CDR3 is TGCGCCAGCAGCCAAGATACCCTCACAGATACGCAGTATTTT. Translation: CASSQDTLTDTQYF.

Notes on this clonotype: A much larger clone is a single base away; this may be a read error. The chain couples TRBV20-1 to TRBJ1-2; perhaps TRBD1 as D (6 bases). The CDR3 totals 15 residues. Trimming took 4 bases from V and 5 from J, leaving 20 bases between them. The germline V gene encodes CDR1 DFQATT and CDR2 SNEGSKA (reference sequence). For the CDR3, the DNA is TGCAGTGCTATAGATTGGGGGCGGAGTGGGTATGGCTACACCTTC. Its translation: CSAIDWGRSGYGYTF.

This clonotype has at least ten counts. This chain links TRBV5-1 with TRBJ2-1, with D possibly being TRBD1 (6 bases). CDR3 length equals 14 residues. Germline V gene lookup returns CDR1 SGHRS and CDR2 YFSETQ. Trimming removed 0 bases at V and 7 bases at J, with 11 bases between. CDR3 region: CASSLVQGKNEQFF. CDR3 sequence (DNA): TGCGCCAGCAGCTTGGTACAGGGTAAAAATGAGCAGTTCTTC. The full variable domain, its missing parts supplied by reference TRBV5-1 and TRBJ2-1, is KAGVTQTPRYLIKTRGQQVTLSCSPISGHRSVSWYQQTPGQGLQFLFEYFSETQRNKGNFPGRFSGRQFSNSRSEMNVSTLELGDSALYLCASSLVQGKNEQFFGPGTRLTVL.

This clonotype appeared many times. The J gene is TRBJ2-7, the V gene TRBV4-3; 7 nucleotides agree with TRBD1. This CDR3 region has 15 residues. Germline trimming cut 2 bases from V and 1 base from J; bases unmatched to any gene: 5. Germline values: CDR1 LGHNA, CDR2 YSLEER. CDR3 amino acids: CASSQMTGLSYEQYF. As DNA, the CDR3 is TGCGCCAGCAGCCAAATGACAGGGCTATCCTACGAGCAGTACTTC.

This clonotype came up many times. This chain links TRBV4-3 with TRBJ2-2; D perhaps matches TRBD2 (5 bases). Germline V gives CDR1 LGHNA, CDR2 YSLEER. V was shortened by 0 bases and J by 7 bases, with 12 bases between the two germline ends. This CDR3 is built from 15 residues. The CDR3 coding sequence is TGCGCCAGCAGCCAAGAAGGGAGAACGATCGGGGAGCTGTTTTTT. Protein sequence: CASSQEGRTIGELFF.

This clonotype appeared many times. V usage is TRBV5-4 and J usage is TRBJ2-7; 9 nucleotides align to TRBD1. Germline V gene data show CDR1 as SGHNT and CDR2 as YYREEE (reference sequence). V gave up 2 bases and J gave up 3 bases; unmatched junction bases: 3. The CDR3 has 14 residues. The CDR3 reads CASSFGTGNYEQYF. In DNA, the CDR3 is TGTGCCAGCAGCTTCGGGACAGGGAACTACGAGCAGTACTTC.

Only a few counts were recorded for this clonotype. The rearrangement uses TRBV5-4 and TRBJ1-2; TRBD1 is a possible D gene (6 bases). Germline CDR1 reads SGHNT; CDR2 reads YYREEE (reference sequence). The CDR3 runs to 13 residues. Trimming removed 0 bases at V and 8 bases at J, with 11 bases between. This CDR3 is CASSLGQVTGYTF. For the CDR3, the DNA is TGTGCCAGCAGCTTGGGACAGGTAACCGGCTACACCTTC.

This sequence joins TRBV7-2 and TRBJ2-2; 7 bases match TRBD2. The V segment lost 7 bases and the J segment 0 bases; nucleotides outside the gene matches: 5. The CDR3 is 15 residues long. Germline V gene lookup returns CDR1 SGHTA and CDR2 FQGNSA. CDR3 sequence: CASTGRGTNTGELFF. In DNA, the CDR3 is TGTGCCAGCACAGGGAGGGGCACGAACACCGGGGAGCTGTTTTTT.

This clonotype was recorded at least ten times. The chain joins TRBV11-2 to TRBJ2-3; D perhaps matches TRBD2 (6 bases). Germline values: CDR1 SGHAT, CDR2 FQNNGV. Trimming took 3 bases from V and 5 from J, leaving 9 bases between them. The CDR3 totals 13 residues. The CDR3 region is CASSFSGEDTQYF. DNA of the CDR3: TGTGCCAGCAGCTTCTCGGGGGAAGATACGCAGTATTTT.

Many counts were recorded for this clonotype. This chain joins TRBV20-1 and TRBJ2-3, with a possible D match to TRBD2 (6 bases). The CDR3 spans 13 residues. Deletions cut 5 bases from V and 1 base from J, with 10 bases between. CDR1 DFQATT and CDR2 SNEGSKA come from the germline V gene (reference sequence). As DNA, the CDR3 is TGCAGTGCTGGGGAGGCAGGCACAGATACGCAGTATTTT. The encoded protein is CSAGEAGTDTQYF.